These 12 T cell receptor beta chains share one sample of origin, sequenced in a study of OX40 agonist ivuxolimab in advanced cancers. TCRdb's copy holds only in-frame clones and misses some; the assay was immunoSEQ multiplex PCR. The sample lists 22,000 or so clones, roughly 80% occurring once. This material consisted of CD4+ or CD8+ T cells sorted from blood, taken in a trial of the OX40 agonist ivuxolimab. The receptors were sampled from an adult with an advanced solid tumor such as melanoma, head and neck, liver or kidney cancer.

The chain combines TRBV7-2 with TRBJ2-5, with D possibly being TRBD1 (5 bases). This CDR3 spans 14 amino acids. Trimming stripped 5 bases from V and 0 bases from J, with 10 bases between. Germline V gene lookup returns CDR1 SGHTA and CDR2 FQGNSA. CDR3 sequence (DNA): TGTGCCAGCAGCCAAGCAGGGTACCAAGAGACCCAGTACTTC. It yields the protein CASSQAGYQETQYF. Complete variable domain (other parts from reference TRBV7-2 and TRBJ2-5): GAGVSQSPSNKVTEKGKDVELRCDPISGHTALYWYRQSLGQGLEFLIYFQGNSAPDKSGLPSDRFSAERTGGSVSTLTIQRTQQEDSAVYLCASSQAGYQETQYFGPGTRLLVL.

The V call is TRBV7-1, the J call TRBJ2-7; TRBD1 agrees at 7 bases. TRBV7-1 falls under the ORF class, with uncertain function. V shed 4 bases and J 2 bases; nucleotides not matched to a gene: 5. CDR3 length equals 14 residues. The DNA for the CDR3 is TGTGCCAGCAGCTTAGGGCAGGGGGCCTACGAGCAGTACTTC. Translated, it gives CASSLGQGAYEQYF.

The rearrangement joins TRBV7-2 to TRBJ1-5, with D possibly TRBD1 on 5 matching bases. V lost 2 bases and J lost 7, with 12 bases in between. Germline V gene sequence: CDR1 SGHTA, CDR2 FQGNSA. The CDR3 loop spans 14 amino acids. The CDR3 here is CASSLLGGDQPQHF. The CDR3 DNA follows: TGTGCCAGCAGCTTATTGGGAGGGGACCAGCCCCAGCATTTT. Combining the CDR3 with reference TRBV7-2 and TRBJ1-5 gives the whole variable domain GAGVSQSPSNKVTEKGKDVELRCDPISGHTALYWYRQSLGQGLEFLIYFQGNSAPDKSGLPSDRFSAERTGGSVSTLTIQRTQQEDSAVYLCASSLLGGDQPQHFGDGTRLSIL.

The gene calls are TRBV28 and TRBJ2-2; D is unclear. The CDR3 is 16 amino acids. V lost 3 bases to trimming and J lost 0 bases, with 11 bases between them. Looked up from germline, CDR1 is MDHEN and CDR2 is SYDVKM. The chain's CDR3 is CASSFGTATNTGELFF. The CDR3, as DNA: TGTGCCAGCAGTTTCGGTACTGCTACGAACACCGGGGAGCTGTTTTTT. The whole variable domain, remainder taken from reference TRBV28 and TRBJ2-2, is DVKVTQSSRYLVKRTGEKVFLECVQDMDHENMFWYRQDPGLGLRLIYFSYDVKMKEKGDIPEGYSVSREKKERFSLILESASTNQTSMYLCASSFGTATNTGELFFGEGSRLTVL.

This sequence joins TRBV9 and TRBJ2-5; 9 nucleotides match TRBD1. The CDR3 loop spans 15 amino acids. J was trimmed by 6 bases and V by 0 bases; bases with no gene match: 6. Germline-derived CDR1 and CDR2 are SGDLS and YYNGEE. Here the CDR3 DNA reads TGTGCCAGCAGCGTAGATGGGACAGGGTTTCAGACCCAGTACTTC. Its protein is CASSVDGTGFQTQYF.

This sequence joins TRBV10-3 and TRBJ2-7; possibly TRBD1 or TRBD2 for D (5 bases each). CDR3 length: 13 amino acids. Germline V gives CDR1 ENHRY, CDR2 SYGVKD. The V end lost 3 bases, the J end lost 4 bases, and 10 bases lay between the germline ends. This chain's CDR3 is CAISDLEGYEQYF. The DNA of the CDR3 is TGTGCCATCAGTGACCTAGAGGGGTACGAGCAGTACTTC.

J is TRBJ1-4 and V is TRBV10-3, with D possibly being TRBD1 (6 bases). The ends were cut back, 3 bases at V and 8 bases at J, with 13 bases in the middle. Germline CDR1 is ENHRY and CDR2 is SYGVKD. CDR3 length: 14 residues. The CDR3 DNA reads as TGTGCCATCAGTGAATCAGGGGTAGACGAAAAACTGTTTTTT. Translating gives CAISESGVDEKLFF.

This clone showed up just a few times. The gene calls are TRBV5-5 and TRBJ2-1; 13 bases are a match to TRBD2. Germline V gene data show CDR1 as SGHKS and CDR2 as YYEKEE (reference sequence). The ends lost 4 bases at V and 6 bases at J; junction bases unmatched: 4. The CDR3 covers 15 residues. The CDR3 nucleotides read TGTGCCAGCAGCCCTACTAGCGGGGGGGCCAATGAGCAGTTCTTC. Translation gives CASSPTSGGANEQFF.

The CDR3 DNA reads TGTGCCAGCAGCTTGCCTCTTGCAGGGGCGAACACTGAAGCTTTCTTT. This codes for CASSLPLAGANTEAFF. J is TRBJ1-1 and V is TRBV5-6, with D tentatively TRBD1 (6 bases). The V gene's germline CDR1 is SGHDT and CDR2 YYEEEE. Deletions cut 1 base from V and 1 base from J, with 14 bases between. The CDR3 runs 16 residues.

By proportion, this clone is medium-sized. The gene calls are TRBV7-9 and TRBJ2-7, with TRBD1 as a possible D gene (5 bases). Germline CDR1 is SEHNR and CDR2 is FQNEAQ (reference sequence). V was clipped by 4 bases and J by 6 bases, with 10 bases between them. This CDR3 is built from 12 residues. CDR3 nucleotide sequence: TGTGCCAGCAGCTCAGACAGCCTCGAGCAGTACTTC. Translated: CASSSDSLEQYF.

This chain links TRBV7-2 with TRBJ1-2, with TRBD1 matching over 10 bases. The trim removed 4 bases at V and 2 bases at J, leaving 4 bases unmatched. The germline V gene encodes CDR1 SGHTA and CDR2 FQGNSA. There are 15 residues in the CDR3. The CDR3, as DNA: TGTGCCAGCAGCTCGAGGACAGGGGGAAACTATGGCTACACCTTC. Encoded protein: CASSSRTGGNYGYTF.

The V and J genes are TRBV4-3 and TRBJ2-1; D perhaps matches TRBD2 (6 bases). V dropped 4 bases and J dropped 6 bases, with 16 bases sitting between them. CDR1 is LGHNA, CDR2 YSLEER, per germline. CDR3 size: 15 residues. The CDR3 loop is CASSLGGEVPNEQFF. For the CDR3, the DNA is TGCGCCAGCAGCCTGGGGGGAGAAGTCCCCAATGAGCAGTTCTTC.